This T cell receptor beta chain was captured in a study of CD8 T cells in ankylosing spondylitis. The study, taken as a whole, reports: Ankylosing spondylitis blood seemed to carry a telltale TCR beta motif made of about 8 highly homologous variants. Enrichment of disease-linked clones was reportedly significant in matched ankylosing spondylitis synovial fluid.

A few counts support this clonotype. What it recognizes is unknown. The V end was cut by 4 bases, the J end by 12 bases, with 13 bases between. The germline V gene has CDR1 LGHNA and CDR2 YNFKEQ. The CDR3 covers 12 residues. TCRdb called the 5' RACE reads again in MiXCR, with one record for every CDR3 protein. The data hold approximately 540,000 distinct CDR3 sequences, with about 12% observed a single time. Sequencing used blood, either unsorted or a sorted T cell fraction (not recorded which). This sequence was found in a male donor with ankylosing spondylitis. This rearrangement joins TRBV4-2 to TRBJ2-1, with D perhaps TRBD2 (6 bases). The CDR3 coding sequence is TGTGCCAGCAGCCCGGGACTCGTCGGGCAGTTCTTC. The encoded protein is CASSPGLVGQFF.